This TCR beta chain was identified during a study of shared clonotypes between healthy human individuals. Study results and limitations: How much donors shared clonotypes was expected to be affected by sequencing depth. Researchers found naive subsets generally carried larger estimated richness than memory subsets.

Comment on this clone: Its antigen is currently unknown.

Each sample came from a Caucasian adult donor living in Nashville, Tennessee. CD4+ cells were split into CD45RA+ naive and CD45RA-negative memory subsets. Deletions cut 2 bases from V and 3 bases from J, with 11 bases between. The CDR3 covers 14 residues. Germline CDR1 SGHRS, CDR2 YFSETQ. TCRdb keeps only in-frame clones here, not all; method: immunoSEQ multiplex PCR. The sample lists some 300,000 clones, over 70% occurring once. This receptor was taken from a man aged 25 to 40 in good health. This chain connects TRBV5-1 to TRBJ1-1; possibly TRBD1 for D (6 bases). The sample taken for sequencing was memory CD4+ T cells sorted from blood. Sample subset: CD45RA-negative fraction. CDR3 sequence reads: CASSFQGPDTEAFF. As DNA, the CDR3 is TGCGCCAGCAGCTTTCAGGGGCCGGACACTGAAGCTTTCTTT.